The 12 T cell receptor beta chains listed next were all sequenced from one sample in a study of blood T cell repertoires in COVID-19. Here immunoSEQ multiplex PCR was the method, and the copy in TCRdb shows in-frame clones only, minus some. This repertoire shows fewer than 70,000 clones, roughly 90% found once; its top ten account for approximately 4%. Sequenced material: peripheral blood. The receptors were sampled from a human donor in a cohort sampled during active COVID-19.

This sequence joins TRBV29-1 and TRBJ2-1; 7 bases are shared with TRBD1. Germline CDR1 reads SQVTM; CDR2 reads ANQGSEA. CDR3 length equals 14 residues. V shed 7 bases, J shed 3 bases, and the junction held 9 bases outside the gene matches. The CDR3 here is CSGSGTEDYNEQFF. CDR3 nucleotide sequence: TGCAGCGGGTCCGGGACAGAGGACTACAATGAGCAGTTCTTC.

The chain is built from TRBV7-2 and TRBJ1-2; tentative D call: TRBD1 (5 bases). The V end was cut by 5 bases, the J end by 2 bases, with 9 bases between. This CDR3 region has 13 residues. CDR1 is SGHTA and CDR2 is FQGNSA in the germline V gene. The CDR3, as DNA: TGTGCCAGCAGCCAACAGGCCAACTATGGCTACACCTTC. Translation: CASSQQANYGYTF.

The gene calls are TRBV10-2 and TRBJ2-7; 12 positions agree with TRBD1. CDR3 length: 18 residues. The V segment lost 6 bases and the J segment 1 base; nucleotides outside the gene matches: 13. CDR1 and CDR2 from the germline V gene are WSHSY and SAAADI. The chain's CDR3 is CASRAGTGGGIGSYEQYF. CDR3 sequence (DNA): TGCGCCAGCAGGGCCGGGACAGGGGGCGGAATAGGATCCTACGAGCAGTACTTC.

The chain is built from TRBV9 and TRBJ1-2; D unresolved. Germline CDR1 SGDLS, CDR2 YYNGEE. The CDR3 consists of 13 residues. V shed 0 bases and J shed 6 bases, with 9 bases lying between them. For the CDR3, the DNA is TGTGCCAGCAGCGTAGGAGTTGCTCATGGCTACACCTTC. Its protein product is CASSVGVAHGYTF.

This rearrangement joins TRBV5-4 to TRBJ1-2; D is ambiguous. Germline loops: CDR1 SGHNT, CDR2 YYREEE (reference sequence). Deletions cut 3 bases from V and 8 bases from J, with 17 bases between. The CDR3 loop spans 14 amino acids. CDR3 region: CASSYELHRVGYTF. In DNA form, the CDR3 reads TGTGCCAGCAGCTATGAACTCCACCGGGTAGGCTACACCTTC. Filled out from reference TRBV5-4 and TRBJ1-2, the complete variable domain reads ETGVTQSPTHLIKTRGQQVTLRCSSQSGHNTVSWYQQALGQGPQFIFQYYREEENGRGNFPPRFSGLQFPNYSSELNVNALELDDSALYLCASSYELHRVGYTFGSGTRLTVV.

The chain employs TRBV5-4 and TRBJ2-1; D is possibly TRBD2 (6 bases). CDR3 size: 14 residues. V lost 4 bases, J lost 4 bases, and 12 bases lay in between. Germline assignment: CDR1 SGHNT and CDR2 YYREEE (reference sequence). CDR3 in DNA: TGTGCCAGCAGCCTGGGGACTCGTTACAATGAGCAGTTCTTC. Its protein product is CASSLGTRYNEQFF.

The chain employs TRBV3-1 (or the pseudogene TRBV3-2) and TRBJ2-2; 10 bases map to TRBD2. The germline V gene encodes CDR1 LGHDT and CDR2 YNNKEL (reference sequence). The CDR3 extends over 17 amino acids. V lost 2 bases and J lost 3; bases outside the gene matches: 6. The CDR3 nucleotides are TGTGCCAGCAGCCAATCCCCCGGGACTAGCGACACCGGGGAGCTGTTTTTT. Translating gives CASSQSPGTSDTGELFF.

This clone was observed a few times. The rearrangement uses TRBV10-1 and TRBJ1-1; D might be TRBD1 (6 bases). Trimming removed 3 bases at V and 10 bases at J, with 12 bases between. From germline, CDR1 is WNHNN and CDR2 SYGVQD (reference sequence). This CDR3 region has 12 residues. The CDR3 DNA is TGCGCCAGCAGTGATTCAGGGGTAGCAGCTTTCTTT. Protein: CASSDSGVAAFF.

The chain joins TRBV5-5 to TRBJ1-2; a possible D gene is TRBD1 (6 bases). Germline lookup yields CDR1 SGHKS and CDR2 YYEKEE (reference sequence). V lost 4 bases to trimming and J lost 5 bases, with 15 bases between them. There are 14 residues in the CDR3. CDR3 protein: CASSPDSGGYGYTF. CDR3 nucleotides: TGTGCCAGCAGCCCGGACAGCGGGGGGTATGGCTACACCTTC.

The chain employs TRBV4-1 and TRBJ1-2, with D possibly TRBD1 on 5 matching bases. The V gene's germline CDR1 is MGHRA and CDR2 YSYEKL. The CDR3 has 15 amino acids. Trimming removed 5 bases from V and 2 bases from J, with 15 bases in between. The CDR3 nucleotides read TGCGCCAGCAGCTCCGTGGGGCGGATGAACTATGGCTACACCTTC. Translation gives CASSSVGRMNYGYTF.

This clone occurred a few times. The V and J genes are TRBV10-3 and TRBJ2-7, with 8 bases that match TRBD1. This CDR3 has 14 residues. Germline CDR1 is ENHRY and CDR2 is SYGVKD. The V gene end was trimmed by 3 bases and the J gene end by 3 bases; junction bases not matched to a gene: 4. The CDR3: CAISEETGDYEQYF. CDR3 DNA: TGTGCCATCAGTGAAGAGACAGGGGACTACGAGCAGTACTTC.

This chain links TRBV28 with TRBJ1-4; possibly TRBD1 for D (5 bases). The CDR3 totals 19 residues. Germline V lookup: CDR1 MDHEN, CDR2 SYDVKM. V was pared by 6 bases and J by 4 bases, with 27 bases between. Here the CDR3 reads CASSPILGDMKGFNEKLFF. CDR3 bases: TGTGCCAGCAGCCCCATTTTAGGTGATATGAAGGGGTTTAATGAAAAACTGTTTTTT.